These T cell receptor beta chains were read from a single sample in a study of identical twins. From the 5' RACE reads, TCRdb called clonotypes with MiXCR, one entry per CDR3 protein. The sample carries fewer than 450,000 distinct CDR3 sequences, roughly 9% recorded once. Input material: naive T cells sorted from blood. These receptors were obtained from a woman between 45 and 60 years old in good health. Both conserved end residues are part of each CDR3. D genes are given only for firm matches. Only some rows state a clone size, as once, few, many or a class for expanded clones.

>TRBV12-3/TRBV12-4|few|TRBJ1-2|12|.
CASSMTDYGYTF
TGTGCCAGCAGTATGACGGATTATGGCTACACCTTC
>TRBV6-4|many|TRBJ2-1|14|TRBD2
CASATSGTNNEQFF
TGTGCCAGCGCCACTAGCGGGACAAACAATGAGCAGTTCTTC
>TRBV12-3/TRBV12-4|few|TRBJ2-5|15|.
CASSLVGPRRETQYF
TGTGCCAGCAGTTTAGTGGGCCCGAGGCGGGAGACCCAGTACTTC
>TRBV27|few|TRBJ2-3|16|TRBD2
CASRPRTSRYTDTQYF
TGTGCCAGCAGACCTCGGACTAGCAGATACACAGATACGCAGTATTTT
>TRBV20-1|few|TRBJ2-1|10|.
CSANSAPPKF
TGCAGTGCTAACAGCGCACCCCCCAAATTC
>TRBV20-1|many|TRBJ1-5|16|TRBD1
CSASSGTGGGHQPQHF
TGCAGTGCTAGTTCCGGGACAGGGGGAGGCCATCAGCCCCAGCATTTT
>TRBV7-2|few|TRBJ1-4|14|.
CASSAGPENEKLFF
TGTGCCAGCAGCGCCGGACCCGAGAATGAAAAACTGTTTTTT
>TRBV14|.|TRBJ2-7|17|.
CASSPPNSGGRPYEQYF
TGTGCCAGCAGCCCCCCCAACTCTGGAGGCAGGCCCTACGAGCAGTACTTC
>TRBV19|.|TRBJ1-1|17|.
CANSILTGDGPNTEAFF
TGTGCCAATAGTATCCTAACCGGGGACGGCCCGAACACTGAAGCTTTCTTT
>TRBV29-1|many|TRBJ2-7|13|TRBD1
CSVAGTGAYEQYF
TGCAGCGTTGCGGGGACAGGGGCGTACGAGCAGTACTTC
>TRBV7-9|many|TRBJ1-5|14|TRBD1
CASSPGQDHQPQHF
TGTGCCAGCAGCCCCGGACAGGACCATCAGCCCCAGCATTTT
>TRBV2|.|TRBJ2-1|12|.
CASRRDSNEQFF
TGTGCCAGCAGGCGCGACAGTAATGAGCAGTTCTTC
>TRBV10-2|.|TRBJ1-6|15|.
CASNIAGRGESPLHF
TGCGCCAGCAATATTGCCGGCAGAGGGGAGTCACCCCTCCACTTT
>TRBV19|few|TRBJ1-1|16|TRBD1
CASQPVDRGTNTEAFF
TGTGCCAGCCAACCCGTGGACAGGGGGACGAACACTGAAGCTTTCTTT
>TRBV12-3/TRBV12-4|.|TRBJ2-1|15|TRBD2
CATSALAGSYNEQFF
TGTGCCACCTCCGCACTAGCGGGCTCCTACAATGAGCAGTTCTTC
>TRBV14|.|TRBJ1-3|16|.
CASSPRTRPFGNTIYF
TGTGCCAGCAGCCCACGGACAAGGCCATTTGGAAACACCATATATTTT
>TRBV11-2|many|TRBJ2-3|10|.
CASSLDTQYF
TGTGCCAGCAGCTTAGATACGCAGTATTTT
>TRBV4-2|few|TRBJ1-1|17|.
CASSQDIRQDKYTEAFF
TGTGCCAGCAGCCAAGATATTCGCCAGGACAAATACACTGAAGCTTTCTTT
>TRBV7-9|many|TRBJ1-2|11|.
CASSFDYGYTF
TGTGCCAGCAGCTTTGACTATGGCTACACCTTC
>TRBV7-6|.|TRBJ1-6|14|TRBD1
CASSRTGSNSPLHF
TGTGCCAGCAGCCGGACAGGGTCTAATTCACCCCTCCACTTT
>TRBV5-1|few|TRBJ2-6|16|.
CASSLTGIPGANVLTF
TGCGCCAGCAGCTTGACAGGGATCCCTGGGGCCAACGTCCTGACTTTC
>TRBV5-1|.|TRBJ1-1|16|.
CASSFNLKTSGTEAFF
TGCGCCAGCAGCTTCAACCTTAAAACGTCGGGCACTGAAGCTTTCTTT
>TRBV4-1|few|TRBJ2-1|16|TRBD2
CASSQDETSGYNEQFF
TGCGCCAGCAGCCAAGACGAAACTAGCGGGTACAATGAGCAGTTCTTC
>TRBV3-1|few|TRBJ2-2|15|.
CASSQRGRTTGELFF
TGTGCCAGCAGCCAACGAGGCCGCACCACCGGGGAGCTGTTTTTT
>TRBV20-1|many|TRBJ2-5|12|.
CSAPVHQETQYF
TGCAGTGCCCCAGTCCATCAAGAGACCCAGTACTTC
>TRBV20-1|.|TRBJ2-5|16|TRBD2
CSAGPLLAGGQETQYF
TGCAGTGCTGGACCTCTACTAGCGGGAGGGCAGGAGACCCAGTACTTC
>TRBV7-9|many|TRBJ2-5|13|.
CASSSGTKETQYF
TGTGCCAGCAGCTCCGGGACGAAAGAGACCCAGTACTTC
>TRBV5-1|.|TRBJ2-1|18|.
CASSLPGTNILSYNEQFF
TGCGCCAGCAGCTTGCCCGGGACCAATATCCTCTCCTACAATGAGCAGTTCTTC
>TRBV29-1|many|TRBJ1-3|11|.
CSVDRGNTIYF
TGCAGCGTCGACAGGGGAAACACCATATATTTT
>TRBV5-5|.|TRBJ1-4|15|.
CASRLPGRWGEKLFF
TGTGCCAGCAGACTACCGGGACGTTGGGGTGAAAAACTGTTTTTT
>TRBV20-1|.|TRBJ2-1|11|.
CSARDGTREFF
TGCAGTGCTAGGGACGGTACACGGGAGTTCTTC
>TRBV5-1|.|TRBJ2-7|14|.
CASRAPGRTYEQYF
TGCGCCAGCAGAGCTCCGGGGAGGACCTACGAGCAGTACTTC